The rows below give T cell receptor beta chains drawn from one sample of a study of chemoradiotherapy in HPV16-positive cancers. The assay was immunoSEQ multiplex PCR, and TCRdb's table has in-frame clones only and misses some. The table records some 17,000 clones, just under 90% of them present only once. The specimen was blood, collected from a patient who underwent chemoradiotherapy. Receptor source: a human donor with HPV-associated anogenital cancer. CDR3s include the opening cysteine and the closing phenylalanine or tryptophan. The D gene is left open where the match is weak. Clone size appears in some rows only: once, few, many, or a class for an expanded clone.

length	D	V	J	size	DNA	CDR3
15	TRBD1	TRBV27	TRBJ1-5	NA	TGTGCCAGCAGTTTAGACAGGGGGAATGATCAGCCCCAGCATTTT	CASSLDRGNDQPQHF
13	NA	TRBV5-1	TRBJ2-5	NA	TGCGCCAGCAGCTCGGCCCGCGAAGAGACCCAGTACTTC	CASSSAREETQYF
11	NA	TRBV10-3	TRBJ2-1	once	TGTGCCCATGGGGGGCCGGTTGAGCAGTTCTTC	CAHGGPVEQFF
17	NA	TRBV21-1	TRBJ1-5	NA	TGTGCCAGCAGCCGGGAGGGGGCCCGAAAGCGCAATCAGCCCCAGCATTTT	CASSREGARKRNQPQHF
14	NA	TRBV18	TRBJ1-3	NA	TGTGCCAGCTCACCACCAGGGTTTGGAAACACCATATATTTT	CASSPPGFGNTIYF
16	TRBD1	TRBV12-5	TRBJ2-1	NA	TGTGCTAGTGGTTTGGGGTCGGGGACAGGTCGAAATGAGCAGTTCTTC	CASGLGSGTGRNEQFF
17	NA	TRBV28	TRBJ1-4	NA	TGTGCCAGCAGTTTGCGGGCCGGGGGGGAGTCTAATGAAAAACTGTTTTTT	CASSLRAGGESNEKLFF
15	NA	TRBV6-5	TRBJ2-1	once	TGTGCCAGCAGCTCCCGGGTCCGGGGACACAATGAGCAGTTCTTC	CASSSRVRGHNEQFF
15	TRBD1	TRBV4-1	TRBJ1-3	NA	TGCGCCAGCAGCCAGGAGACAGGGGGTGGAAACACCATATATTTT	CASSQETGGGNTIYF
17	NA	TRBV16	TRBJ1-2	few	TGTGCCAGCAGCCGGGATATGTTTCTTGACGGGGCCTATGGCTACACCTTC	CASSRDMFLDGAYGYTF
15	NA	TRBV7-9	TRBJ2-3	NA	TGTGCCAGCAGCCCCAACAGCCTACACACAGATACGCAGTATTTT	CASSPNSLHTDTQYF
16	TRBD1	TRBV27	TRBJ1-3	NA	TGTGCCAGCAGTTTATCGGGGACAGGCGCTGGAAACACCATATATTTT	CASSLSGTGAGNTIYF
17	TRBD1	TRBV5-1	TRBJ2-5	NA	TGCGCCAGCAGCTTGCAACCGGGACAGGGGCTTTGGGAGACCCAGTACTTC	CASSLQPGQGLWETQYF
13	NA	TRBV6-5	TRBJ2-7	NA	TGTGCCAGCAGTTACGGGGGATACTACGAGCAGTACTTC	CASSYGGYYEQYF
16	NA	TRBV4-1	TRBJ2-2	NA	TGCGCCAGCAGCCAAGATGGTGGGGCGAACACCGGGGAGCTGTTTTTT	CASSQDGGANTGELFF
13	TRBD2	TRBV27	TRBJ2-7	NA	TGTGCCAGTCGGGGGGGAGCTTCCTACGAGCAGTACTTC	CASRGGASYEQYF
15	NA	TRBV5-1	TRBJ2-7	NA	TGCGCCAGCAGCTTGGCCGGTGGTAGACGGGACGAGCAGTACTTC	CASSLAGGRRDEQYF
16	TRBD2	TRBV7-2	TRBJ2-2	NA	TGTGCCAGCAGCACCGCTAGCGGGAGTGGCACCGGGGAGCTGTTTTTT	CASSTASGSGTGELFF